The 2 T cell receptor beta chains presented below share a single source sample, sequenced in a study of Graves' ophthalmopathy and Graves' hyperthyroidism. Amplification from RNA transcripts yielded the TCR beta CDR3 regions. First-round RT-PCR used HTBI primers; second-round multiplex PCR followed. MiXCR, applied by TCRdb to the multiplex PCR reads, yields one record per CDR3 protein. The table shows about 600,000 distinct CDR3 sequences, with about 40% occurring only once. Sequenced: peripheral blood or thyroid tissue (not recorded which). The source is an adult man with Graves' hyperthyroidism.

This clonotype appeared many times. This rearrangement joins TRBV6-6 to TRBJ1-2; the D gene is possibly TRBD1 (5 bases). V was clipped by 1 base and J by 2 bases, with 11 bases between them. The CDR3 runs 15 residues. Per germline, CDR1 MNHNY and CDR2 SVGAGI (reference sequence). In DNA form, the CDR3 reads TGTGCCAGCAGTTACTACGGAGAGGGGAACTATGGCTACACCTTC. Its translation is CASSYYGEGNYGYTF.

This clonotype was observed at least ten times. V is TRBV9 and J is TRBJ1-2; possible D gene TRBD1, 6 bases. CDR1 SGDLS and CDR2 YYNGEE come from the germline V gene. The germline V and J ends were trimmed by 6 bases and 4 bases, with 16 bases remaining between them. This CDR3 spans 14 amino acids. CDR3 residues: CASKPTGGSYGYTF. The CDR3 coding sequence is TGTGCCAGCAAACCGACAGGCGGTAGCTATGGCTACACCTTC.